The present T cell receptor beta chain was sequenced within a study of immune evolution from preneoplasia to lung adenocarcinoma. This clone was counted between two and nine times. Some clones are missing from TCRdb's copy, which holds only in-frame ones; the method was immunoSEQ multiplex PCR. The sample contains about 3,400 clones, roughly three quarters of which appear only once. Germline V gene data show CDR1 as SGHRS and CDR2 as YFSETQ. This CDR3 region has 16 residues. Trimming cost V 5 bases and J 3 bases; bases outside gene matches: 9. The chain has TRBV5-1 and TRBJ2-7; 12 bases line up with TRBD1. The sequenced sample consisted of FFPE atypical adenomatous hyperplasia tissue from the lung. Subset defined: atypical adenomatous hyperplasia (AAH), lung preneoplasia. This clonotype was obtained from a person aged 65 to 85 with lung adenocarcinoma. Written as DNA, the CDR3 is TGCGCCAGCAGGGGGACAGGGGGCGCCGATGGCTACGAGCAGTACTTC. Protein product: CASRGTGGADGYEQYF. Combining the CDR3 with reference TRBV5-1 and TRBJ2-7 gives the whole variable domain KAGVTQTPRYLIKTRGQQVTLSCSPISGHRSVSWYQQTPGQGLQFLFEYFSETQRNKGNFPGRFSGRQFSNSRSEMNVSTLELGDSALYLCASRGTGGADGYEQYFGPGTRLTVT.